The T cell receptor (beta chain) described here comes from a study of technical replicates of blood from several donors. TCRdb's copy holds only in-frame clones and misses some; the assay was immunoSEQ multiplex PCR. This repertoire shows about 61,000 clones, around 97% found once; its top ten account for just under 0.2%. This CDR3 spans 14 amino acids. V lost 4 bases and J lost 5, with 13 bases in between. Germline assignment: CDR1 MNHNS and CDR2 SASEGT. This TCR came from a human donor in good health. This chain uses TRBV6-1 with TRBJ2-3; D uncertain. The specimen sequenced was T cells isolated from PBMCs. The CDR3 nucleotides read TGTGCCAGCAGTGTTCGAGACTCAGTAGATACGCAGTATTTT. It encodes CASSVRDSVDTQYF.